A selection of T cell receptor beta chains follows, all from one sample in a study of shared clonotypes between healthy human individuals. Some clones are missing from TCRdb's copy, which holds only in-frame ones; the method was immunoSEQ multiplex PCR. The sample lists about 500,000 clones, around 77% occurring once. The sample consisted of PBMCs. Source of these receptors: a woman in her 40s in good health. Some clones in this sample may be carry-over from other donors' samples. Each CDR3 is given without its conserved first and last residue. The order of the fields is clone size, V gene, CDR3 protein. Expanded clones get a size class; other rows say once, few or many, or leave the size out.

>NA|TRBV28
ASSSLSWSMDEQY
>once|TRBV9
ASSLGGGYGYT
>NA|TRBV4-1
ASSQPSGSRNKNIQY
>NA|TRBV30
AWRPMVHQYEQY
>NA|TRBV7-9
ASSHWPSASYEQY
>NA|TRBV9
ASSETADMNTEAF
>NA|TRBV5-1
ASSGSPGGANVLT
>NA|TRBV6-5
ASTRGGGYT
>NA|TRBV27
ASSLFGNQPQH
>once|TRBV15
ATSRSADEKLF
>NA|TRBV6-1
ASTQAASSEQY
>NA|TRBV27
ASSTHTGELF
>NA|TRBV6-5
ASSRGTEGNQPQH
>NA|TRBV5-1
ASSLPGQGALGYT
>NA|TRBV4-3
ASSHVREYLNNEQF
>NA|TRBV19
ASSAQGFSEQY
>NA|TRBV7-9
ASSLGPRRGRRVYEQY
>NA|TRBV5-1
ASSLGTGATEVLF
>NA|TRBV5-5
ASSSGTGIYEQY
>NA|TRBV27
ASSLRQNTEAF
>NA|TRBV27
ASSLSWGGVGHGYT
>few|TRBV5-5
ASSFGRRDTQY
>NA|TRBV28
ASTPGAGLNSPLH
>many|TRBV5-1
ASSLKRQDNTEAF
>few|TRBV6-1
ASSEGRSSEQY
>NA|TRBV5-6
ASSVRYNEQF
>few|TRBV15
ATSGRPRASNQPQH
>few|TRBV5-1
ASSLQGTDYEQY
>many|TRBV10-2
ASKSLATSPQETQY
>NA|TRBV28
ASSPPGQVYGYT
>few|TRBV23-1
ASMPGPSSGANVLT
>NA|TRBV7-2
ASSKPRVETEAF
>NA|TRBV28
ASSFIAGGQFYEQY
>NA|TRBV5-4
ASTPAGADTQY
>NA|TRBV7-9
ASSFNSGNTIY
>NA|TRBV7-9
ASSLGSGVGETQY
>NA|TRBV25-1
ASSERVLHEKLF
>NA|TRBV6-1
ASSEVAESTDTQY
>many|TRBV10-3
AISEAPGGQGAGQPQH
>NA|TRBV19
ASRGSSYEQY
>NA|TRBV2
ASKELVYGYT
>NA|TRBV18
ASSPGGHSNTEAF
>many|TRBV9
ASSVGGQGTSEQF